One sample yielded the 11 T cell receptor beta chains listed below, sequenced in a study of cytomegalovirus exposure and HLA in healthy donors. Both 60 Vbeta primers and 13 Jbeta primers went into the PCR. This table comes from immunoSEQ multiplex PCR, and its TCRdb copy is limited to in-frame clones, with some not included. This sample has over 140,000 clones, with around 80% found just once. Sequenced input: PBMCs. The receptors here all came from a man aged 45-60 years in good health and CMV-seronegative.

This chain uses TRBV25-1 with TRBJ2-7; D may be TRBD1 (5 bases). CDR3 length: 14 amino acids. V was trimmed by 5 bases and J by 3 bases, leaving 14 bases between them. The germline V gene encodes CDR1 MGHDK and CDR2 SYGVNS. The chain's CDR3 is CASSLVGGHYEQYF. The CDR3 DNA follows: TGTGCCAGCAGTCTGGTGGGTGGACACTACGAGCAGTACTTC.

The chain employs TRBV19 and TRBJ1-5; tentatively, D is TRBD1 (6 bases). CDR1 is LNHDA, CDR2 SQIVND, per germline (reference sequence). The CDR3 runs 15 residues. V gave up 5 bases and J gave up 6 bases, with 17 bases separating them. The CDR3 sequence is CASSAWDTRSQPQHF. For the CDR3, the DNA is TGTGCCAGTAGTGCCTGGGACACCCGTTCTCAGCCCCAGCATTTT. The full variable domain, completed using reference TRBV19 and TRBJ1-5, is DGGITQSPKYLFRKEGQNVTLSCEQNLNHDAMYWYRQDPGQGLRLIYYSQIVNDFQKGDIAEGYSVSREKKESFPLTVTSAQKNPTAFYLCASSAWDTRSQPQHFGDGTRLSIL.

The V call is TRBV27, the J call TRBJ2-3; D might be TRBD2 (6 bases). Germline loops: CDR1 MNHEY, CDR2 SMNVEV (reference sequence). This CDR3 comprises 15 residues. V shed 3 bases and J shed 3 bases, with 13 bases lying between them. The CDR3 DNA is TGTGCCAGCAGTTTTGATACGGCGGGGACAGATACGCAGTATTTT. Translating it yields CASSFDTAGTDTQYF.

The chain is built from TRBV30 and TRBJ1-4, with D unresolved. This CDR3 comprises 11 residues. The germline gives CDR1 GTSNPN, CDR2 SVGIG (reference sequence). Deletions cut 4 bases from V and 8 bases from J, with 8 bases between. CDR3 sequence reads: CAWTRSEKLFF. The CDR3 bases are TGTGCCTGGACCAGGTCGGAAAAACTGTTTTTT.

The chain uses TRBV19 and TRBJ1-3, with 7 bases fitting TRBD1. Per the germline V gene, CDR1 is LNHDA and CDR2 is SQIVND (reference sequence). V was pared by 6 bases and J by 0 bases, with 5 bases of the junction left unmatched. This CDR3 comprises 15 residues. The CDR3 DNA reads TGTGCCAGTAGCCTACAGGGGTTCTCTGGAAACACCATATATTTT. Its protein product is CASSLQGFSGNTIYF.

This sequence joins TRBV18 and TRBJ1-3; the match to TRBD1 covers 8 bases. Germline loops: CDR1 KGHSH, CDR2 LQKENI. V shed 6 bases and J 4 bases; nucleotides not matched to a gene: 8. The CDR3 is 15 residues long. The CDR3 here is CASSFGQGTGNTIYF. Written as DNA, the CDR3 is TGTGCCAGCTCCTTCGGACAGGGAACCGGAAACACCATATATTTT.

V gene TRBV6-1 combines with J gene TRBJ2-5; 7 bases fit TRBD2. The V segment lost 2 bases and the J segment 3 bases; nucleotides outside the gene matches: 15. Germline values: CDR1 MNHNS, CDR2 SASEGT. The CDR3 loop spans 18 amino acids. CDR3 amino acids: CASSERGPAGPWEETQYF. Here the CDR3 DNA reads TGTGCCAGCAGTGAAAGGGGCCCAGCGGGACCGTGGGAAGAGACCCAGTACTTC.

This clone was observed once. The rearrangement joins TRBV5-8 to TRBJ1-4; 9 bases fit TRBD1. This CDR3 region has 15 residues. After removal of 4 bases from V and 5 bases from J, the junction contained 6 bases not matched to a gene. From germline, CDR1 is SGHTS and CDR2 YDEGEE. The CDR3 protein is CASSPNRGPNEKLFF. The CDR3, as DNA: TGTGCCAGCAGCCCTAACAGGGGGCCGAATGAAAAACTGTTTTTT.

This clone was observed a few times. The chain joins TRBV4-1 to TRBJ2-7, with D maybe TRBD2 (5 bases). Trimming stripped 1 base from V and 0 bases from J, with 10 bases between. Germline V lookup: CDR1 MGHRA, CDR2 YSYEKL. CDR3 size: 15 residues. The CDR3 bases are TGCGCCAGCAGCCAAGTCGAGGGAAGCTCCTACGAGCAGTACTTC. Amino acid sequence: CASSQVEGSSYEQYF.

The sample holds a few counts of this clone. This chain uses TRBV6-5 with TRBJ1-3; D not resolved. CDR1 MNHEY and CDR2 SVGAGI come from the germline V gene. This CDR3 is 16 amino acids long. V was shortened by 0 bases and J by 0 bases, with 9 bases between the two germline ends. In DNA, the CDR3 is TGTGCCAGCAGTTACTCGCACCGTAGCTCTGGAAACACCATATATTTT. It encodes CASSYSHRSSGNTIYF.

The table lists this clone with a count of one. The chain uses TRBV10-3 and TRBJ1-6, with 11 positions matching TRBD1. CDR3 length: 17 amino acids. V was clipped by 1 base and J by 9 bases; unmatched bases: 8. CDR1 ENHRY and CDR2 SYGVKD come from the germline V gene. The CDR3 here is CAISELGGQGVASPLHF. The CDR3 DNA is TGTGCCATCAGTGAGTTAGGGGGACAGGGGGTTGCTTCACCCCTCCACTTT.